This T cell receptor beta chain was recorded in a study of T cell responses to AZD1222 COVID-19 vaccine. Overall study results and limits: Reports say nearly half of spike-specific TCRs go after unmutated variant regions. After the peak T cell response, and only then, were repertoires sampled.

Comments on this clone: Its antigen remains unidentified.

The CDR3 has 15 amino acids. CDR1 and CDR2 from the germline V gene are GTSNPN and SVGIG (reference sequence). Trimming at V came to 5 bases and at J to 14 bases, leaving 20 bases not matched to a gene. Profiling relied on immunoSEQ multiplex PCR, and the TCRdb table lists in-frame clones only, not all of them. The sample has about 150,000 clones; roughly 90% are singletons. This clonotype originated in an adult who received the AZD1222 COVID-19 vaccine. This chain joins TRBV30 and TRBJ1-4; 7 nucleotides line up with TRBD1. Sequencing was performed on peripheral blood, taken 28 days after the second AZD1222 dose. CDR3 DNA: TGTGCCTGGGGGGACAGCGGGACCTGGGATCCGGACCTGTTTTTT. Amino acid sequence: CAWGDSGTWDPDLFF.